Listed here are 27 T cell receptor beta chains from one sample, sequenced in a study of blood T cell repertoires in COVID-19. Only in-frame clones appear in the TCRdb table, and some are missing; sequencing was by immunoSEQ multiplex PCR. The data show 200,000 to 250,000 clones, about 87% seen once. The sample was peripheral blood. These receptors were obtained from a man aged 60-69 years with acute or convalescent COVID-19.

The chain is built from TRBV2 and TRBJ1-6; D remains unclear. The germline V and J ends were trimmed by 4 bases and 6 bases, with 10 bases remaining between them. Germline assignment: CDR1 SNHLY and CDR2 FYNNEI. The CDR3 consists of 14 residues. This chain's CDR3 is CASSGARANSPLHF. The CDR3 DNA follows: TGTGCCAGCAGTGGGGCCCGCGCTAATTCACCCCTCCACTTT.

The V gene is TRBV6-5, the J gene TRBJ1-2, with 10 bases aligning to TRBD1. V was pared by 8 bases and J by 7 bases, with 10 bases of the junction left unmatched. CDR1 and CDR2 (germline): MNHEY, SVGAGI. The CDR3 totals 14 residues. The CDR3 protein is CASLNIGTGAGYTF. The CDR3 DNA reads TGTGCCAGCCTAAACATCGGGACAGGGGCTGGCTACACCTTC.

This clone was detected only a few times. V usage is TRBV9 and J usage is TRBJ1-5; tentatively, D is TRBD1 (5 bases). CDR1 and CDR2 from the germline V gene are SGDLS and YYNGEE. The CDR3 covers 16 residues. Trimming removed 4 bases from V and 1 base from J, with 15 bases in between. This chain's CDR3 is CASSPGWGGSNQPQHF. The CDR3 DNA sequence: TGTGCCAGCAGCCCAGGGTGGGGCGGAAGCAATCAGCCCCAGCATTTT.

To note about this clone: This CDR3 is also generated by other DNA sequences in the sample. The J gene is TRBJ1-5, the V gene TRBV15, with D unclear. Germline loops: CDR1 LNHNV, CDR2 YYDKDF (reference sequence). V lost 0 bases, J lost 0 bases, and 12 bases lay in between. This CDR3 has 17 residues. As DNA, the CDR3 is TGTGCCACCAGCAGAGATCTTGGAGGTTATAGCAATCAGCCCCAGCATTTT. Translation: CATSRDLGGYSNQPQHF.

The rearrangement uses TRBV7-3 and TRBJ2-1, with D possibly TRBD1 on 6 matching bases. V was clipped by 9 bases and J by 5 bases, with 26 bases between them. Germline loops: CDR1 SGHTA, CDR2 FQGTGA. The CDR3 consists of 17 residues. CDR3 sequence: CAREQGNDYTLHNEQFF. The CDR3, as DNA: TGTGCCAGAGAGCAGGGGAACGACTATACCCTCCACAATGAGCAGTTCTTC.

The J gene is TRBJ1-6, the V gene TRBV14; D is uncertain. The CDR3 runs to 16 residues. V dropped 0 bases and J dropped 8 bases, with 14 bases sitting between them. Germline loops: CDR1 SGHDN, CDR2 FVKESK. The CDR3 DNA reads TGTGCCAGCAGCCAAGAACAAGGCAGGATTGATTCACCCCTCCACTTT. Amino acid sequence: CASSQEQGRIDSPLHF.

The V and J genes are TRBV4-2 and TRBJ2-6, with TRBD1 matching over 11 bases. Trimming took 0 bases from V and 0 from J; bases not matched to a gene: 4. The length of the CDR3 is 19 residues. Germline loops: CDR1 LGHNA, CDR2 YNFKEQ. The CDR3 sequence: CASSQDSGTGGSGANVLTF. CDR3 DNA: TGTGCCAGCAGCCAAGATTCGGGGACAGGGGGCTCTGGGGCCAACGTCCTGACTTTC.

The V call is TRBV11-2, the J call TRBJ2-7; D is possibly TRBD2 (6 bases). The CDR3 spans 15 residues. Germline values: CDR1 SGHAT, CDR2 FQNNGV. Trimming stripped 2 bases from V and 1 base from J, with 12 bases between. The CDR3 coding sequence is TGTGCCAGCAGCTTACCTCACGGGGGTTCCTACGAGCAGTACTTC. This codes for CASSLPHGGSYEQYF.

This clone showed up just once. The chain recombines TRBV6-5 with TRBJ2-7, with 7 positions matching TRBD1. Losses at the gene ends were 7 bases for V and 0 bases for J; bases not matched to a gene: 9. The CDR3 has 15 amino acids. Germline CDR1 is MNHEY and CDR2 is SVGAGI. CDR3 region: CASTTGTAISYEQYF. The CDR3, as DNA: TGTGCCAGCACCACGGGGACAGCTATCTCCTACGAGCAGTACTTC.

V gene TRBV12-5 combines with J gene TRBJ2-3, with 8 bases matching TRBD1. CDR3 length: 15 residues. J gave up 4 bases and V 5 bases, and 8 bases lay outside the gene matches. Per the germline V gene, CDR1 is LGHNT and CDR2 is FRNRAP. Written as DNA, the CDR3 is TGTGCTAGTGGTACCCGGACAGGGTGGGCAGATACGCAGTATTTT. This translates into CASGTRTGWADTQYF.

The V and J genes are TRBV6-6 and TRBJ1-1, with 12 bases lining up with TRBD1. The V segment lost 6 bases and the J segment 4 bases; nucleotides outside the gene matches: 6. In germline, CDR1 is MNHNY, CDR2 SVGAGI (reference sequence). CDR3 size: 15 residues. Here the CDR3 reads CASRGTGGLRTEAFF. As DNA, the CDR3 is TGTGCCAGCAGGGGGACAGGGGGCCTCCGCACTGAAGCTTTCTTT.

The rearrangement links TRBV9 to TRBJ2-3; 8 bases line up with TRBD2. The germline CDR1 and CDR2 sequences are SGDLS and YYNGEE. The ends lost 4 bases at V and 4 bases at J; junction bases unmatched: 8. The CDR3 is 15 residues long. The DNA for the CDR3 is TGTGCCAGCAGCCCTTCCGGGGGGGCCCCAGATACGCAGTATTTT. Translating it yields CASSPSGGAPDTQYF.

The rearrangement joins TRBV27 to TRBJ2-7; TRBD2 agrees at 7 bases. J was trimmed by 4 bases and V by 6 bases; bases with no gene match: 12. Germline values: CDR1 MNHEY, CDR2 SMNVEV (reference sequence). The CDR3 covers 15 residues. The CDR3 DNA follows: TGTGCCAGCAGCCCTATGGCGGGACTACTTTACGAGCAGTACTTC. Amino acid sequence: CASSPMAGLLYEQYF.

The rearrangement links TRBV15 to TRBJ2-2, with TRBD2 matching 8 bases. The CDR3 is made up of 14 amino acids. Germline CDR1 and CDR2: LNHNV and YYDKDF (reference sequence). The junction had 10 bases not matched to a gene; V was cut back by 9 bases and J by 7 bases. CDR3 DNA: TGTGCCACTGAACATAGCGGGGTGTTCGGGGAGCTGTTTTTT. As protein: CATEHSGVFGELFF.

The CDR3 DNA follows: TGTGCCAGCAGTCTAGCGGGGGGGCGGAGGGAGACCCAGTACTTC. It translates to CASSLAGGRRETQYF. The chain employs TRBV6-5 and TRBJ2-5; the match to TRBD2 covers 12 bases. In germline, CDR1 is MNHEY, CDR2 SVGAGI. This CDR3 has 15 residues. Unmatched junction bases numbered 6, after V lost 5 bases and J lost 5 bases.

This clone occurred once. V is TRBV11-2 and J is TRBJ1-2; the D gene is possibly TRBD1 (5 bases). This CDR3 is 14 amino acids long. V lost 4 bases and J lost 4, with 13 bases in between. Germline V CDR1 and CDR2: SGHAT, FQNNGV. CDR3 in DNA: TGTGCCAGCAGCTCCCAGGGCAGCCTCTATGGCTACACCTTC. Its translation is CASSSQGSLYGYTF.

J is TRBJ2-7 and V is TRBV27; D remains unclear. Germline values: CDR1 MNHEY, CDR2 SMNVEV (reference sequence). Trimming took off 4 bases at V and 1 base at J, with 11 bases between the two ends. This CDR3 has 14 residues. CDR3 nucleotide sequence: TGTGCCAGCAGTTCCCTAGGTCGTTCCTACGAGCAGTACTTC. Its translation: CASSSLGRSYEQYF.

This clone turned up a few times. The rearrangement links TRBV11-3 to TRBJ2-7; weak D call: TRBD2 (5 bases). Germline V lookup: CDR1 SGHNT, CDR2 YENEEA. The CDR3 is 14 residues long. V lost 5 bases and J lost 3, with 14 bases in between. The CDR3 bases are TGTGCCAGCAGCCCCCGGGAAGGGAGCTACGAGCAGTACTTC. Translated: CASSPREGSYEQYF.

This clone was picked up one time. V gene TRBV11-3 combines with J gene TRBJ2-5; D is perhaps TRBD2 (6 bases). CDR1 and CDR2 from the germline V gene are SGHNT and YENEEA. With 2 bases removed from V and 5 bases from J, the gap between germline ends came to 18 bases. The CDR3 has 16 amino acids. DNA for the CDR3: TGTGCCAGCAGCTTAAGGGCGGGGCAAACGGGGGAGACCCAGTACTTC. Translating gives CASSLRAGQTGETQYF.

The rearrangement uses TRBV7-8 and TRBJ2-1, with TRBD2 identical over 9 bases. Germline V gives CDR1 SGHVS, CDR2 FQNEAQ. Trimming at V came to 5 bases and at J to 0 bases, leaving 17 bases not matched to a gene. The CDR3 is 20 residues long. The CDR3 spells CASSQTSGPYLPGSYNEQFF. In DNA form, the CDR3 reads TGTGCCAGCAGCCAAACTAGCGGGCCCTATCTTCCCGGCTCCTACAATGAGCAGTTCTTC.

The chain employs TRBV28 and TRBJ2-2; D might be TRBD2 (6 bases). CDR3 length: 13 amino acids. Trimming stripped 5 bases from V and 4 bases from J, with 8 bases between. Germline V gives CDR1 MDHEN, CDR2 SYDVKM. In nucleotides, the CDR3 is TGTGCCAGCAGTCTCGGGAGCACCGGGGAGCTGTTTTTT. Its protein product is CASSLGSTGELFF.

In this sample, this clone turned up once. The chain employs TRBV5-1 and TRBJ2-5; the D is unclear. The V end was cut by 5 bases, the J end by 2 bases, with 13 bases between. This CDR3 has 14 amino acids. Germline CDR1 reads SGHRS; CDR2 reads YFSETQ. The CDR3 region is CASRVTITQETQYF. Here the CDR3 DNA reads TGCGCCAGCAGAGTAACCATCACACAAGAGACCCAGTACTTC.

The chain recombines TRBV4-3 with TRBJ1-4; D not certain. The V end lost 4 bases, the J end lost 0 bases, and 6 bases lay between the germline ends. This CDR3 comprises 14 residues. CDR1 is LGHNA and CDR2 is YSLEER in the germline V gene. Here the CDR3 reads CASSPTATNEKLFF. CDR3 coding DNA: TGCGCCAGCAGCCCTACGGCAACTAATGAAAAACTGTTTTTT.

In its sample, this clone was seen once. The chain is built from TRBV7-3 and TRBJ2-2; TRBD2 is a possible D gene (5 bases). V shed 5 bases and J shed 6 bases, with 22 bases lying between them. CDR1 and CDR2 (germline): SGHTA, FQGTGA. This CDR3 spans 17 amino acids. CDR3: CASSPLIGNPGAGELFF. The DNA of the CDR3 is TGTGCCAGCAGCCCACTTATTGGAAACCCCGGGGCCGGGGAGCTGTTTTTT.

The rearrangement joins TRBV4-1 to TRBJ1-2; 7 nucleotides align to TRBD1. Germline values: CDR1 MGHRA, CDR2 YSYEKL. The trim removed 2 bases at V and 2 bases at J, leaving 2 bases unmatched. This CDR3 comprises 14 residues. This CDR3 is CASSQIQGNYGYTF. The CDR3, as DNA: TGCGCCAGCAGCCAAATACAGGGGAACTATGGCTACACCTTC.

The chain uses TRBV5-1 and TRBJ2-5; 12 bases are a match to TRBD1. The CDR3 spans 16 residues. The V segment lost 3 bases and the J segment 5 bases; nucleotides outside the gene matches: 8. CDR1 and CDR2 (germline): SGHRS, YFSETQ. In DNA form, the CDR3 reads TGCGCCAGCAGCTCCCCCGGGACAGGGGGCCACGAGACCCAGTACTTC. Translation gives CASSSPGTGGHETQYF.

The genes are TRBV7-3 and TRBJ2-1, with 8 bases matching TRBD2. Germline V lookup: CDR1 SGHTA, CDR2 FQGTGA. Trimming removed 1 base from V and 3 bases from J; junction bases left unmatched: 5. The CDR3 sequence is 16 residues long. The CDR3 sequence is CASSLSGSGVYNEQFF. The CDR3 DNA reads as TGTGCCAGCAGCTTAAGTGGTAGCGGGGTCTACAATGAGCAGTTCTTC.